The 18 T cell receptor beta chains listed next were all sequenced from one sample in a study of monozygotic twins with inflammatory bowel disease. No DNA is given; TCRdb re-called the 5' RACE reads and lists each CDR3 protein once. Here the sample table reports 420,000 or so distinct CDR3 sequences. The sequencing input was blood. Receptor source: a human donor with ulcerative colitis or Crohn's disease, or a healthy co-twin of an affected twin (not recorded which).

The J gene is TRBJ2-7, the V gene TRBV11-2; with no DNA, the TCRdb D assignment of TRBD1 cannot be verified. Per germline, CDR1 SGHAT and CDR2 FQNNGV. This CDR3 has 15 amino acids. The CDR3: CASSPAGTVRNEQYF. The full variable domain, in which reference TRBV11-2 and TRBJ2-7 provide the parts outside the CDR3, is EAGVAQSPRYKIIEKRQSVAFWCNPISGHATLYWYQQILGQGPKLLIQFQNNGVVDDSQLPKDRFSAERLKGVDSTLKIQPAKLEDSAVYLCASSPAGTVRNEQYFGPGTRLTVT.

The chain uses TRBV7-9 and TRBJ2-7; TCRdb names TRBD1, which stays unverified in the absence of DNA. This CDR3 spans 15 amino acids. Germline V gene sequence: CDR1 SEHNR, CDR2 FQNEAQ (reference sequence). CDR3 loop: CASSPPGGQAYEQYF.

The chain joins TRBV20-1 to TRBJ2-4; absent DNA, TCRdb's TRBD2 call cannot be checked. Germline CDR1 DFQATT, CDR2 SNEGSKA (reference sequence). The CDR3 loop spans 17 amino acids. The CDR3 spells CSATGLAGGPAKNIQYF.

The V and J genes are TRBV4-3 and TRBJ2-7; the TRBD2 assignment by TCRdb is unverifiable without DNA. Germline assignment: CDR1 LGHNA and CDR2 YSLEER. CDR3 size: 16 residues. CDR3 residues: CASSQDGTSGSYEQYF.

CDR3 residues: CASSYSVAGDTGELFF. The rearrangement uses TRBV6-5 and TRBJ2-2; TCRdb's D call of TRBD1 is untestable without DNA. CDR3 length: 16 amino acids. Germline V lookup: CDR1 MNHEY, CDR2 SVGAGI.

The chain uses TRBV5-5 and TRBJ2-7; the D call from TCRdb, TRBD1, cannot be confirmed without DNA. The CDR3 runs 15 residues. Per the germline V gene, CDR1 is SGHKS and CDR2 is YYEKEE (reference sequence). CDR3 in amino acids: CASSAWTGPRGGQYF.

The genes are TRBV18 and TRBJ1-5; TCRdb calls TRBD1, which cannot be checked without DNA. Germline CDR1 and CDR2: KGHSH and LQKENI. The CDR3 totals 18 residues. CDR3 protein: CASSRESGQGYGDQPQHF.

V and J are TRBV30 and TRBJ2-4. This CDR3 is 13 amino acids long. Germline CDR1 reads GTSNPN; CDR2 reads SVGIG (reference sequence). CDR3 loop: CAWSGRFGNIQYF.

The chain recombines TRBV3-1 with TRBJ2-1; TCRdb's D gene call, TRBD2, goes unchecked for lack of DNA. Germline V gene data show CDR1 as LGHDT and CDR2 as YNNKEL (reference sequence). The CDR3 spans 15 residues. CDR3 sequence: CASSLNSGSYNEQFF.

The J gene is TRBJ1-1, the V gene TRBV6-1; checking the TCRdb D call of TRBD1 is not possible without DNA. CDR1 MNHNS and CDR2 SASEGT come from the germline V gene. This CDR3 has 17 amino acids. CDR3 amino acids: CASSDVPWDREDTEAFF.

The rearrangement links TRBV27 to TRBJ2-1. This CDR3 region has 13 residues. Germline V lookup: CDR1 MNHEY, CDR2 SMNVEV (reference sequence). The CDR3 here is CASSFVERGEQFF.

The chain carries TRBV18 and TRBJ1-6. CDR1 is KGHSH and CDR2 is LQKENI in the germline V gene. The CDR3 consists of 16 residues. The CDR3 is CASSPVSDSYNSPLHF. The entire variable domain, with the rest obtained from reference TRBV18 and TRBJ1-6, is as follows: NAGVMQNPRHLVRRRGQEARLRCSPMKGHSHVYWYRQLPEEGLKFMVYLQKENIIDESGMPKERFSAEFPKEGPSILRIQQVVRGDSAAYFCASSPVSDSYNSPLHFGNGTRLTVT.

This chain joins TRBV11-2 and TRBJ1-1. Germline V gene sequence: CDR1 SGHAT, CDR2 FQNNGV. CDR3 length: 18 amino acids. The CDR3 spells CASSLDEDPTSMNTEAFF.

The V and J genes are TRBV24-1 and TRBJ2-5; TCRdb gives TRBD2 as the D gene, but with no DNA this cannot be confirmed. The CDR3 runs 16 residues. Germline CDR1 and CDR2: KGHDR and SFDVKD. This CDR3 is CATSDSRAGVQETQYF.

CDR3 loop: CASSLGEADTQYF. The rearrangement links TRBV5-1 to TRBJ2-3. The CDR3 spans 13 residues. CDR1 and CDR2 from the germline V gene are SGHRS and YFSETQ. Variable domain in full (rest from reference TRBV5-1 and TRBJ2-3): KAGVTQTPRYLIKTRGQQVTLSCSPISGHRSVSWYQQTPGQGLQFLFEYFSETQRNKGNFPGRFSGRQFSNSRSEMNVSTLELGDSALYLCASSLGEADTQYFGPGTRLTVL.

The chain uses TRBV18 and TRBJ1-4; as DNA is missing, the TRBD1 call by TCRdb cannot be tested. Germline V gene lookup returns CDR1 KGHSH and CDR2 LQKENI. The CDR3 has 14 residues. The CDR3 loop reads CASSSRGFDEKLFF. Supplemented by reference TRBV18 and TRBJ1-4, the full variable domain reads NAGVMQNPRHLVRRRGQEARLRCSPMKGHSHVYWYRQLPEEGLKFMVYLQKENIIDESGMPKERFSAEFPKEGPSILRIQQVVRGDSAAYFCASSSRGFDEKLFFGSGTQLSVL.

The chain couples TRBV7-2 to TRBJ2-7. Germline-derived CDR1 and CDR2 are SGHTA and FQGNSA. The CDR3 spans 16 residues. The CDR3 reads CASSVDFSRTSYEQYF.

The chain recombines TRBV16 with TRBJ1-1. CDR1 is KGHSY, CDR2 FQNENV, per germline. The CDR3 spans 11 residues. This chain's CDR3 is CASSQITEAFF.